Below, one T cell receptor (beta chain) is given with its context. Its matching antigen is unknown. TCRdb redid the calling of the reads with MiXCR, one entry per CDR3 protein. Of approximately 180,000 distinct CDR3 sequences listed, roughly a sixth are singletons. Germline loops: CDR1 MGHDK, CDR2 SYGVNS. V lost 5 bases and J lost 9, with 20 bases in between. The CDR3 length is 15 residues. The entry originates in a study of T cell repertoires in cytomegalovirus infection. About the research overall: In public TCR beta signatures, there were indications of both CMV infection and matching HLA type.

Overall study findings and caveats: The ex vivo response showed dominance by HLA-C-restricted CMV-specific TCR beta clonotypes. Cumulative public TCR beta family frequency identified CMV carriers with the relevant HLA.

The sample taken for sequencing was CD8+ T cells from PBMCs. The receptor was isolated from a human donor in good health (CMV status not recorded). Some clones in this sample may be carry-over from other donors' samples. V gene TRBV25-1 combines with J gene TRBJ2-1; the D gene could be TRBD1 or TRBD2 (5 bases each). The CDR3 reads CASSSTGTSVGEQFF. CDR3 nucleotides: TGTGCCAGCAGTTCCACTGGGACCTCGGTCGGTGAGCAGTTCTTC. Together with reference TRBV25-1 and TRBJ2-1, the CDR3 gives the full variable domain: EADIYQTPRYLVIGTGKKITLECSQTMGHDKMYWYQQDPGMELHLIHYSYGVNSTEKGDLSSESTVSRIRTEHFPLTLESARPSHTSQYLCASSSTGTSVGEQFFGPGTRLTVL.